The T cell receptor (beta chain) under discussion was sequenced for a study of T cell responses to AZD1222 COVID-19 vaccine. Overall study findings and caveats: Mapped onto spike, vaccine-associated CD4 TCRs spanned it and were dominant at 160-218 and 743-854. Females outnumbered males among donors, who were mostly white British; clonal diversity was possibly underestimated. There were repertoire samples only from the period after the peak T cell response.

Using immunoSEQ multiplex PCR, the repertoire was profiled, and TCRdb retains in-frame clones only, with some absent. The sample includes roughly 110,000 clones, roughly 90% of them seen just once. The sample holds a few counts of this clone. The target antigen is unknown. In germline, CDR1 is WNHNN, CDR2 SYGVQD (reference sequence). The CDR3 loop spans 13 amino acids. V was clipped by 10 bases and J by 8 bases, with 15 bases between them. The material was peripheral blood, obtained on day 0 of AZD1222 vaccination. The receptor was isolated from an adult in good health. J is TRBJ1-6 and V is TRBV10-1; D is undetermined. Here the CDR3 reads CATSDGIYSPLHF. The CDR3 bases are TGCGCCACCTCGGACGGGATTTATTCACCCCTCCACTTT.